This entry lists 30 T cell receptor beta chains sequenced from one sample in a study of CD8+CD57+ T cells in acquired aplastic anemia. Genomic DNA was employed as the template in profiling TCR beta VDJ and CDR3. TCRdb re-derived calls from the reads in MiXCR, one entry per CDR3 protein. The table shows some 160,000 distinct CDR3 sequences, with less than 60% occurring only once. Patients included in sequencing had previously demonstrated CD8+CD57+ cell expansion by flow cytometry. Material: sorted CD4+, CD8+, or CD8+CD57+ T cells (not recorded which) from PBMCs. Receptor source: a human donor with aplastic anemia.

The CDR3 protein is CASSMNTEAFF. In nucleotides, the CDR3 is TGTGCCAGCAGCATGAACACTGAAGCTTTCTTT. This chain joins TRBV25-1 and TRBJ1-1; D not resolved. The germline V gene encodes CDR1 MGHDK and CDR2 SYGVNS. Trimming removed 6 bases at V and 0 bases at J, with 2 bases between. This CDR3 has 11 amino acids.

CDR3 residues: CASEGTGGAREQYF. The CDR3 region has the DNA TGTGCCTCCGAGGGGACAGGGGGTGCTCGGGAGCAGTACTTC. The rearrangement joins TRBV7-6 to TRBJ2-7; 11 bases map to TRBD1. Germline values: CDR1 SGHVS, CDR2 FNYEAQ. This CDR3 has 14 residues. V lost 11 bases to trimming and J lost 7 bases; unmatched junction nucleotides: 13.

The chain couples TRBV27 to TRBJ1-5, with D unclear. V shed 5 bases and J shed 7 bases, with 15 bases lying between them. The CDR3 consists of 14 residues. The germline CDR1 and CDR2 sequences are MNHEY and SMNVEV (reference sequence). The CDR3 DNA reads TGTGCCAGCAGTCACCTAGGAGGGAACCAGCCCCAGCATTTT. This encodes CASSHLGGNQPQHF.

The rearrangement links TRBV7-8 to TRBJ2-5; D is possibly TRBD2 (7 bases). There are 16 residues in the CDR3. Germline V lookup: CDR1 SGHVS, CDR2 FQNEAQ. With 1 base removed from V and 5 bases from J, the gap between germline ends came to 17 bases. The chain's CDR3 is CASSLGGGASDETQYF. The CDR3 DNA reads TGTGCCAGCAGCTTAGGGGGGGGCGCGTCCGATGAGACCCAGTACTTC.

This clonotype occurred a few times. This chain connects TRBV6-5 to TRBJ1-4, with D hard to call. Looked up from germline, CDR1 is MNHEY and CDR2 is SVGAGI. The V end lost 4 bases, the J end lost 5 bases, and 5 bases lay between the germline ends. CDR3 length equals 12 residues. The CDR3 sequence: CASSFGNEKLFF. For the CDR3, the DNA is TGTGCCAGCAGTTTCGGGAATGAAAAACTGTTTTTT.

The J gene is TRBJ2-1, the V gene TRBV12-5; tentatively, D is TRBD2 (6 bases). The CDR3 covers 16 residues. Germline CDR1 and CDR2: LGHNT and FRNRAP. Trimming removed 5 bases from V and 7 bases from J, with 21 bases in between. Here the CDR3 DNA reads TGTGCTAGTGGTAGCTTTCCCGGGACTCCCTTTAATGAGCAGTTCTTC. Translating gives CASGSFPGTPFNEQFF.

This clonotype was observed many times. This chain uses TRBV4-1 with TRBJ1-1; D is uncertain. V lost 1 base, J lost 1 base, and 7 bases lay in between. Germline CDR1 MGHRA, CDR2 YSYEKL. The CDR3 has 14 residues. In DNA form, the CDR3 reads TGCGCCAGCAGCCAAGGACCAGCGAACACTGAAGCTTTCTTT. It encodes CASSQGPANTEAFF.

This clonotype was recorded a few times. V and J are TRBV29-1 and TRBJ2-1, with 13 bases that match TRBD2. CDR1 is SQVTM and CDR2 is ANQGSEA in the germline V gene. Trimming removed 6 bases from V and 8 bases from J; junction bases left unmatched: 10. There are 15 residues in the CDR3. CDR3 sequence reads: CSVDPTSGRADEQFF. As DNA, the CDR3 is TGCAGCGTCGATCCTACTAGCGGGAGGGCCGATGAGCAGTTCTTC.

The CDR3 region has the DNA TGTGCCAGCAGCTCCGATGAGCAGTTCTTC. Translating gives CASSSDEQFF. The gene calls are TRBV7-2 and TRBJ2-1; D is uncertain. V was cut by 4 bases and J by 8 bases, with 3 bases left in between. CDR3 length: 10 amino acids. CDR1 is SGHTA and CDR2 is FQGNSA in the germline V gene.

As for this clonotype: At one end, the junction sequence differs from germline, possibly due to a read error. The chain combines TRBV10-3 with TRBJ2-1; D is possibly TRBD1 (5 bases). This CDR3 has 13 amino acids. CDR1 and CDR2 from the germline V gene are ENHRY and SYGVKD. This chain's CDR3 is CAIGEQGYNEQFF. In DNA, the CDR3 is TGTGCCATCGGTGAGCAGGGCTACAATGAGCAGTTCTTC.

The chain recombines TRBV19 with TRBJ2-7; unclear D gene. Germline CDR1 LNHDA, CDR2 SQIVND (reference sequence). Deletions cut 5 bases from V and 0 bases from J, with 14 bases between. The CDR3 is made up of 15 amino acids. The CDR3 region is CASSAPGGHSYEQYF. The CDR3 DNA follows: TGTGCCAGTAGTGCCCCAGGCGGCCACTCCTACGAGCAGTACTTC. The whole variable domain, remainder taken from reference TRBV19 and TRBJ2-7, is DGGITQSPKYLFRKEGQNVTLSCEQNLNHDAMYWYRQDPGQGLRLIYYSQIVNDFQKGDIAEGYSVSREKKESFPLTVTSAQKNPTAFYLCASSAPGGHSYEQYFGPGTRLTVT.

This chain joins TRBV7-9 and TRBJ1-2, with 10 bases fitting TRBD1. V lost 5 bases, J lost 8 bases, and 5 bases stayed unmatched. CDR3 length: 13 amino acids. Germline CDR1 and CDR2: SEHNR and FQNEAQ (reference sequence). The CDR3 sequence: CASSREGQGGYTF. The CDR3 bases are TGTGCCAGCAGCCGAGAGGGACAGGGGGGCTACACCTTC.

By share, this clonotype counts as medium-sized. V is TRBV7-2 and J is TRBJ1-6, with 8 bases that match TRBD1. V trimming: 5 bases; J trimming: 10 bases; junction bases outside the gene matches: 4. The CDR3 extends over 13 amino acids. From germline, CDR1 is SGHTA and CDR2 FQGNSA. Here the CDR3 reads CASSQDRVSPLHF. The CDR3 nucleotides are TGTGCCAGCAGCCAGGACAGGGTCTCACCCCTCCACTTT.

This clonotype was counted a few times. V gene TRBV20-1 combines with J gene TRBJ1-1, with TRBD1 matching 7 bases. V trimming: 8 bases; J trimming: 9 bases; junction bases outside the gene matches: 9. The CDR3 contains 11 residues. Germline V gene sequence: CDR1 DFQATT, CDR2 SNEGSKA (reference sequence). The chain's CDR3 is CSYNRGGQAFF. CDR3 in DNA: TGCAGTTACAACAGGGGCGGACAAGCTTTCTTT.

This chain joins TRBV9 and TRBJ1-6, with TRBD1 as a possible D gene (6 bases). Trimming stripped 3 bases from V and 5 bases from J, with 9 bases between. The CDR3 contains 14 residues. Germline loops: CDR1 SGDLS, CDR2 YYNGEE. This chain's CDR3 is CASSGTVDNSPLHF. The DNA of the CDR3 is TGTGCCAGCAGCGGGACAGTCGATAATTCACCCCTCCACTTT.

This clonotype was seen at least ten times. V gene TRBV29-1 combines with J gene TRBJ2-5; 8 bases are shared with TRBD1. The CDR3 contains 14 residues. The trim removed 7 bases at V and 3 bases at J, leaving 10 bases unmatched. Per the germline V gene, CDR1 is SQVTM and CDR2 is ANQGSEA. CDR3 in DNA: TGCAGCGGAGCCCTCACAGGGGGTGAAGAGACCCAGTACTTC. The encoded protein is CSGALTGGEETQYF.

CDR3 bases: TGTGCCAGCAGTTTATCCCAGGGGAGCCCCTCCGGAAACACCATATATTTT. Translation: CASSLSQGSPSGNTIYF. The rearrangement joins TRBV27 to TRBJ1-3, with D maybe TRBD1 (6 bases). The CDR3 has 17 residues. Trimming took 0 bases from V and 4 from J, leaving 16 bases between them. The germline CDR1 and CDR2 sequences are MNHEY and SMNVEV (reference sequence).

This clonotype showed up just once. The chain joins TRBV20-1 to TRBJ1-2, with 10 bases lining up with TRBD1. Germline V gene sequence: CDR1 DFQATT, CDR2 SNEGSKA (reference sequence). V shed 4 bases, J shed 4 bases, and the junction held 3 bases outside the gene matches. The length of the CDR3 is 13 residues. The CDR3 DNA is TGCAGTGCTACCGACAGGGGGCGCTATGGCTACACCTTC. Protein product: CSATDRGRYGYTF.

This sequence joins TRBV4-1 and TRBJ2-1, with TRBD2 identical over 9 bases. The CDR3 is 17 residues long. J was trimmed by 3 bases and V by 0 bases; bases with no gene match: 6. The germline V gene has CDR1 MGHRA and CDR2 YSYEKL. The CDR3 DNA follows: TGCGCCAGCAGCCAAGATAGGGCGGGGGGGTTCTACAATGAGCAGTTCTTC. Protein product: CASSQDRAGGFYNEQFF.

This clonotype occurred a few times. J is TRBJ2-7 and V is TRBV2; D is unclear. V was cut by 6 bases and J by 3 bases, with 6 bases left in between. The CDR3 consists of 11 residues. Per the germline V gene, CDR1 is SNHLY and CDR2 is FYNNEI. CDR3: CASSENYEQYF. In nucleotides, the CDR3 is TGTGCCAGCAGCGAGAACTACGAGCAGTACTTC.

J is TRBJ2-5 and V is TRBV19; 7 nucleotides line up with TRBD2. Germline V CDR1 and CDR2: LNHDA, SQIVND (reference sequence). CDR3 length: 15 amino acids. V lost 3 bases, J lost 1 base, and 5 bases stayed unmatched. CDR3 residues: CASSIGGGFQETQYF. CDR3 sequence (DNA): TGTGCCAGTAGTATTGGGGGGGGTTTCCAAGAGACCCAGTACTTC.

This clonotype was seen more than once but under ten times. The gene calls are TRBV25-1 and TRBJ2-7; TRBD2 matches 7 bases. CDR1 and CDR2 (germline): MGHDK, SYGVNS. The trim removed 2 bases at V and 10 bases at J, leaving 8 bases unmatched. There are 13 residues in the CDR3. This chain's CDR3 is CASSEAGVQKQYF. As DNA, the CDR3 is TGTGCCAGCAGTGAAGCGGGGGTCCAGAAACAGTACTTC.

CDR3 in amino acids: CSATRGSTDTQYF. The CDR3 DNA follows: TGCAGTGCTACCAGGGGAAGCACAGATACGCAGTATTTT. The chain recombines TRBV20-1 with TRBJ2-3, with a weak D call TRBD1 (6 bases). There are 13 residues in the CDR3. Germline CDR1 reads DFQATT; CDR2 reads SNEGSKA (reference sequence). Trimming left V 4 bases short and J 0 bases short, with 8 bases between.

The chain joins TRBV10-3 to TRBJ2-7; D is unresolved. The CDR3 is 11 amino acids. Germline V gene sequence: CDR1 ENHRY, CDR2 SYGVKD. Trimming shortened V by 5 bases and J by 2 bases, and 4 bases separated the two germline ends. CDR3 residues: CAISSTYEQYF. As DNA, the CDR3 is TGTGCCATCAGTTCCACCTACGAGCAGTACTTC.

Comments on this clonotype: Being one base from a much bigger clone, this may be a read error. CDR3 region: CASNGLGAVTNEKLFF. For the CDR3, the DNA is TGTGCCAGTAACGGACTGGGGGCGGTAACTAATGAAAAACTGTTTTTT. This chain joins TRBV19 and TRBJ1-4, with D perhaps TRBD1 (6 bases). The CDR3 covers 16 residues. Germline CDR1 reads LNHDA; CDR2 reads SQIVND (reference sequence). V was pared by 7 bases and J by 1 base, with 16 bases between. Using reference TRBV19 and TRBJ1-4 for the parts outside the CDR3, the full variable domain is DGGITQSPKYLFRKEGQNVTLSCEQNLNHDAMYWYRQDPGQGLRLIYYSQIVNDFQKGDIAEGYSVSREKKESFPLTVTSAQKNPTAFYLCASNGLGAVTNEKLFFGSGTQLSVL.

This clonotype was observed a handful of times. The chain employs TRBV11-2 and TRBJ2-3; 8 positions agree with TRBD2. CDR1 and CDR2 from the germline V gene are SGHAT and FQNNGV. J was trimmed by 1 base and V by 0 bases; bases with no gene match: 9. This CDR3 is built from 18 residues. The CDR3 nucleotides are TGTGCCAGCAGCTTAGATGAGAGCGGACTAGCCGGCACAGATACGCAGTATTTT. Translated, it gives CASSLDESGLAGTDTQYF.

CDR3 coding DNA: TGTGCCAGCTCAGTTACAGGGAACACTGAAGCTTTCTTT. Residues: CASSVTGNTEAFF. This sequence joins TRBV18 and TRBJ1-1, with a weak D call TRBD1 (5 bases). The CDR3 extends over 13 amino acids. In germline, CDR1 is KGHSH, CDR2 LQKENI. With 5 bases removed from V and 1 base from J, the gap between germline ends came to 8 bases.

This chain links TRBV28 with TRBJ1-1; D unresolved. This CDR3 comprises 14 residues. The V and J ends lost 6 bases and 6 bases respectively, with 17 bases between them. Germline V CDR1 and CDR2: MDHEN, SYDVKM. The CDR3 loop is CASSPDGRTAEAFF. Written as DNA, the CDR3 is TGTGCCAGCAGCCCGGACGGACGAACGGCTGAAGCTTTCTTT.

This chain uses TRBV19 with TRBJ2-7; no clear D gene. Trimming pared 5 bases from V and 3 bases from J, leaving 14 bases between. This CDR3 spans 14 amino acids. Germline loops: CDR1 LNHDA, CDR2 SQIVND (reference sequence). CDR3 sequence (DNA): TGTGCCAGTAGTTATGGGGTTCCCAACTACGAGCAGTACTTC. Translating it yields CASSYGVPNYEQYF.

Written as DNA, the CDR3 is TGCGCCAGCAGTGATTGGGGTGTGGGGGACAATGAGCAGTTCTTC. It yields the protein CASSDWGVGDNEQFF. The chain joins TRBV10-1 to TRBJ2-1; D may correspond to TRBD1 or TRBD2 (5 bases each). Trimming took off 3 bases at V and 5 bases at J, with 14 bases between the two ends. The CDR3 totals 15 residues. Germline CDR1 and CDR2: WNHNN and SYGVQD (reference sequence).